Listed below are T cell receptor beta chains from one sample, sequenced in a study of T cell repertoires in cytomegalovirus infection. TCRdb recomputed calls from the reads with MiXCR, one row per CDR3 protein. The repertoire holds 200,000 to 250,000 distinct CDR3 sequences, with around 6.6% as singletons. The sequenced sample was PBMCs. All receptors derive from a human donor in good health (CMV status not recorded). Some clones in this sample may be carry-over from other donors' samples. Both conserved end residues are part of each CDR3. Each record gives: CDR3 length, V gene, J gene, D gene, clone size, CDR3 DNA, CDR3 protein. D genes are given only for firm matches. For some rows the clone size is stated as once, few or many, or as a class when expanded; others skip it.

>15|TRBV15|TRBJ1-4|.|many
TGTGCCACCAAGGACAAGCCTACAACTAATGAAAAACTGTTTTTT
CATKDKPTTNEKLFF
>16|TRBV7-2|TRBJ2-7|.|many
TGTGCCAGCAGCCGTCTCCGGGACAAAACCTCCTACGAGCAGTACTTC
CASSRLRDKTSYEQYF
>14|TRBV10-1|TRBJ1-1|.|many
TGCGCCAGCAGTAATGGGGCGACGAACACTGAAGCTTTCTTT
CASSNGATNTEAFF
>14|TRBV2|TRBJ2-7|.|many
TGTGCCAGCAGTGAGGGGACGGACGGTTACGAGCAGTACTTC
CASSEGTDGYEQYF
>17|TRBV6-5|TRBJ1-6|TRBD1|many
TGTGCCAGCAGTTTAGGGACAGGGATTGGAGAGGACTCACCCCTCCACTTT
CASSLGTGIGEDSPLHF
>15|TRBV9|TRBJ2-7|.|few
TGTGCCAGCAGCGTAGGACGGGACCCCTCCTACGAGCAGTACTTC
CASSVGRDPSYEQYF
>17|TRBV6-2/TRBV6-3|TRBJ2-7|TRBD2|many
TGTGCCAGCAGTTACCGCGGGGGGGCCCGACCATCCTACGAGCAGTACTTC
CASSYRGGARPSYEQYF
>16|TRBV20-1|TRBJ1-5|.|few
TGCAGTGCTGGGGCCCGAAACTTAAGGAGCAATCAGCCCCAGCATTTT
CSAGARNLRSNQPQHF
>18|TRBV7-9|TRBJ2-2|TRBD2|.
TGTGCCAGCAGCTTATCCCCGCTAGCGGGGGCGAACACCGGGGAGCTGTTTTTT
CASSLSPLAGANTGELFF
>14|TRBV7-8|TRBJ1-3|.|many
TGTGCCAGCAGCATCGGGACTTCTGGAAACACCATATATTTT
CASSIGTSGNTIYF
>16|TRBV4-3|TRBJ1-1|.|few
TGCGCCAGCAGCCAAGATCTCGGGTTAAGAGACACTGAAGCTTTCTTT
CASSQDLGLRDTEAFF
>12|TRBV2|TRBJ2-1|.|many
TGTGCCAGCATCCCCAGACTGGGGGAGCAGTTCTTC
CASIPRLGEQFF
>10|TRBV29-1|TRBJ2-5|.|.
TGCAGCGTTGTAGGTGAGACCCAGTACTTC
CSVVGETQYF
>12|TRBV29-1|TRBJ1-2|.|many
TGCAGCGTTGGGGGCAGCCACTATGGCTACACCTTC
CSVGGSHYGYTF
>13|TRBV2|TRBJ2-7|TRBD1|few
TGTGCCAGCAGTATGACAGGGGTCCACGAGCAGTACTTC
CASSMTGVHEQYF
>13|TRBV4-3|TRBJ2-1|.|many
TGCGCCAGCAGCCAAGACCAGGGCTATGAGCAGTTCTTC
CASSQDQGYEQFF
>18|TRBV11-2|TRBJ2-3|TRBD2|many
TGTGCCAGCAGCTTAGGGGCGGGGGGACCCCTCCGCACAGATACGCAGTATTTT
CASSLGAGGPLRTDTQYF
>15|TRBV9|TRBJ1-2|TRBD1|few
TGTGCCAGCAGCGCCCCGGGACAGGGGGACCATGGCTACACCTTC
CASSAPGQGDHGYTF
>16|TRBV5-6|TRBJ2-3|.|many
TGTGCCAGCAGCTTGGCTTTCTACTCAGGCACAGATACGCAGTATTTT
CASSLAFYSGTDTQYF
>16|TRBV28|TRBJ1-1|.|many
TGTGCCAGCAGTTTAAGGAAATCATCCGGGGGCACTGAAGCTTTCTTT
CASSLRKSSGGTEAFF
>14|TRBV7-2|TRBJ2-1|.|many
TGTGCCAGCAGCTTAGCGGGACCTAACAATGAGCAGTTCTTC
CASSLAGPNNEQFF
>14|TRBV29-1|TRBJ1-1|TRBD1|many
TGCAGCGTTGAAAGACAGGGGATGAACACTGAAGCTTTCTTT
CSVERQGMNTEAFF
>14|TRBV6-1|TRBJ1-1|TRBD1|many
TGTGCCAGCAGTACCGGGACAGGGTACACTGAAGCTTTCTTT
CASSTGTGYTEAFF
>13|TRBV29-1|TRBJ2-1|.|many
TGCAGCGTCAAAAAAGGGGTTTACAATGAGCAGTTCTTC
CSVKKGVYNEQFF
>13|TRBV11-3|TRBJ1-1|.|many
TGTGCCAGCAGCTTAGATCTCTTGACTGAAGCTTTCTTT
CASSLDLLTEAFF
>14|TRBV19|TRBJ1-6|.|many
TGTGCCACCCATCAAGGACGGGGAAATTCACCCCTCCACTTT
CATHQGRGNSPLHF
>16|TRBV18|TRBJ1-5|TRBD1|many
TGTGCCAGCTCACAGGGCGGACAGGGGTGGCGTCAGCCCCAGCATTTT
CASSQGGQGWRQPQHF
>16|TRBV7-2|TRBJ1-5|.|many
TGTGCCAGCAGCTTAGGGGGACACCCTAGCAATCAGCCCCAGCATTTT
CASSLGGHPSNQPQHF
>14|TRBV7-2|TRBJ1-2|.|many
TGTGCCAGCAGCCCTAAGACGGATCTAGGTGGCTACACCTTC
CASSPKTDLGGYTF
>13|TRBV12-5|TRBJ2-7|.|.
TGTGCTAGTGGTTTGGGGGGGGACTACGAGCAGTACTTC
CASGLGGDYEQYF
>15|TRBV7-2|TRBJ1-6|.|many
TGTGCCAGCAGCTTAATTCCAGGGAATAATTCACCCCTCCACTTT
CASSLIPGNNSPLHF
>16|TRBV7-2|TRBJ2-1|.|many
TGTGCCAGCAGCTTAGCTTCGGGGGGCCTCTACAATGAGCAGTTCTTC
CASSLASGGLYNEQFF
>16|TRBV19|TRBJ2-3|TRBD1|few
TGTGCCAGTAGTGCGGACAGGGGGCCGAGCACAGATACGCAGTATTTT
CASSADRGPSTDTQYF
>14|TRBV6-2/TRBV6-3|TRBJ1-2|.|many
TGTGCCAGCAGTTCGGGGACGGGACGGAATGGCTACACCTTC
CASSSGTGRNGYTF
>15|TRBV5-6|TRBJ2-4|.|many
TGTGCCAGCAGCTTGGGGACGATCGGTTTAAACATTCAGTACTTC
CASSLGTIGLNIQYF
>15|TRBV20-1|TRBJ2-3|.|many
TGCAGTGCTAGAGCTAACGGGGGAGCCACAGATACGCAGTATTTT
CSARANGGATDTQYF
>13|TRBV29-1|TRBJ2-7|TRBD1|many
TGCAGCGCTCTGACAGGGGGCATCTACGAGCAGTACTTC
CSALTGGIYEQYF
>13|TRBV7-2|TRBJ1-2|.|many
TGTGCCAGCAGCTTACAGGGGTACTATGGCTACACCTTC
CASSLQGYYGYTF
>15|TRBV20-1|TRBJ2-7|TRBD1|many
TGCAGTGCTGGCCATTGGGACAGGGACGATTACGAGCAGTACTTC
CSAGHWDRDDYEQYF
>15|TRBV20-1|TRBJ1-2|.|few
TGCAGTGCTAGAGATACGGGGCGCGGTGGCTATGGCTACACCTTC
CSARDTGRGGYGYTF
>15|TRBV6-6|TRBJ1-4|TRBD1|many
TGTGCCAGCAGCCCTCCCGGGACAGGGGGCGAGGAACTGTTTTTT
CASSPPGTGGEELFF